The clone carrying this T cell receptor (beta chain) was seen a handful of times. Treatment noted: oral pan-JAK inhibitor, 5-10 mg twice daily. With 6 bases removed from V and 8 bases from J, the gap between germline ends came to 11 bases. Germline values: CDR1 GTSNPN, CDR2 SVGIG (reference sequence). The CDR3 runs 11 residues. This record comes from a study of CD8+ T cells in alopecia areata. Once RNA had been extracted, it was reverse transcribed into cDNA to act as the sequencing template. Here immunoSEQ multiplex PCR was the method, and the copy in TCRdb shows in-frame clones only, minus some. In the table there are around 120,000 clones, 53% of which are singletons.

This TCR was sampled from a human donor with alopecia areata. The sample was CD4+ T cells sorted from blood, taken at week 4, from a patient treated with tofacitinib. The rearrangement links TRBV30 to TRBJ2-1; D is undetermined. The CDR3 DNA reads as TGTGCCTGCCGACGAAGGGATGAGCAGTTCTTC. Its protein product is CACRRRDEQFF. Combining the CDR3 with reference TRBV30 and TRBJ2-1 gives the whole variable domain SQTIHQWPATLVQPVGSPLSLECTVEGTSNPNLYWYRQAAGRGLQLLFYSVGIGQISSEVPQNLSASRPQDRQFILSSKKLLLSDSGFYLCACRRRDEQFFGPGTRLTVL.